This T cell receptor (beta chain) was profiled in a study of T cell responses to AZD1222 COVID-19 vaccine. Comments on this clone: Its antigen is not identified.

The length of the CDR3 is 16 residues. CDR1 SGHNT and CDR2 YENEEA come from the germline V gene. V was shortened by 0 bases and J by 2 bases, with 14 bases between the two germline ends. Findings and limits, study-wide: Two AZD1222 doses significantly raised spike-specific TCR breadth and depth over controls. Donors in the cohort were predominantly white British and more often female, and clonal diversity was possibly underestimated.

TCRdb's copy holds only in-frame clones and misses some; the assay was immunoSEQ multiplex PCR. The sample contains 100,000 to 150,000 clones, more than 70% of which appear only once. The sequence derives from an adult in good health. The sequences come from peripheral blood, collected on day 0 of AZD1222 vaccination. J is TRBJ2-7 and V is TRBV11-3; D call uncertain. The CDR3 sequence: CASSLEERIMAYEQYF. The CDR3 DNA reads TGTGCCAGCAGCTTAGAGGAAAGGATTATGGCCTACGAGCAGTACTTC.